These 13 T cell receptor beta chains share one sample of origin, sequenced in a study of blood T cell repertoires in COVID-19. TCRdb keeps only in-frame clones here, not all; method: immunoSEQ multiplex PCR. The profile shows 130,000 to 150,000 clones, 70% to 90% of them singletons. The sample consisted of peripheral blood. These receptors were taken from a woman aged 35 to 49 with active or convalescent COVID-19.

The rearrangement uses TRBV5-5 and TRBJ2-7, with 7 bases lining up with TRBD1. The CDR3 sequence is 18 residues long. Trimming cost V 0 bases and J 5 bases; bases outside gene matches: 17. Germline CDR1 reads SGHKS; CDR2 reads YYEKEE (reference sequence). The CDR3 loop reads CASSLAPYLTGSINEQYF. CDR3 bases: TGTGCCAGCAGCTTGGCCCCTTACTTGACAGGGTCTATTAACGAGCAGTACTTC.

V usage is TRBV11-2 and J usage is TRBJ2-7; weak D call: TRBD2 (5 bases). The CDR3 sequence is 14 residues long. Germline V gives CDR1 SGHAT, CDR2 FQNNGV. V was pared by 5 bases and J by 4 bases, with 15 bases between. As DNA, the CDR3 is TGTGCCAGCAGCCGATCCGACACGGGATACGAGCAGTACTTC. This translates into CASSRSDTGYEQYF.

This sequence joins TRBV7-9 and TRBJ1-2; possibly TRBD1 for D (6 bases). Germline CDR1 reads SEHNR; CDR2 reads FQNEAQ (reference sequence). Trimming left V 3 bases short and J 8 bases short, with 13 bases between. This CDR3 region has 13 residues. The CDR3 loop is CASSFGRDNGYTF. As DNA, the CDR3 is TGTGCCAGCAGCTTCGGCAGGGACAACGGCTACACCTTC. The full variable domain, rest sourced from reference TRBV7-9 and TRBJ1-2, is DTGVSQNPRHKITKRGQNVTFRCDPISEHNRLYWYRQTLGQGPEFLTYFQNEAQLEKSRLLSDRFSAERPKGSFSTLEIQRTEQGDSAMYLCASSFGRDNGYTFGSGTRLTVV.

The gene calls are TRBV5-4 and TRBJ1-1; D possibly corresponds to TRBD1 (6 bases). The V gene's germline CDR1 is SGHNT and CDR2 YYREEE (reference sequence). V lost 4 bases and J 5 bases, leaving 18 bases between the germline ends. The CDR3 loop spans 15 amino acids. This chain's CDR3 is CASSPVGGRETEAFF. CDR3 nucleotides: TGTGCCAGCAGCCCGGTGGGGGGGCGCGAAACTGAAGCTTTCTTT.

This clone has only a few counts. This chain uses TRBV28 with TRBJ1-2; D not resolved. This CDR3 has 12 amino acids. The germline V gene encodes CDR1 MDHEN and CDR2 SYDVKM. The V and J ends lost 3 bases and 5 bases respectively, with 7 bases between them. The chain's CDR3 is CASSFHKYGYTF. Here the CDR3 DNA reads TGTGCCAGCAGTTTCCACAAATATGGCTACACCTTC.

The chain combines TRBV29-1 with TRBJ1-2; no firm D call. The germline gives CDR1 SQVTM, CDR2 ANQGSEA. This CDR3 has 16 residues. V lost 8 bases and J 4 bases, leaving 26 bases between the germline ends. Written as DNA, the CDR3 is TGCAGCTCGTTGGGCCCGACTGCGTGGAGGTCCTATGGCTACACCTTC. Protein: CSSLGPTAWRSYGYTF.

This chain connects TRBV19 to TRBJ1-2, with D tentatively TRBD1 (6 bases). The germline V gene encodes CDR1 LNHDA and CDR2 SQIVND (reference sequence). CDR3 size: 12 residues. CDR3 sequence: CAIASGGLGYTF. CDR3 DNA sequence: TGTGCTATCGCGAGTGGGGGCTTAGGCTACACCTTC.

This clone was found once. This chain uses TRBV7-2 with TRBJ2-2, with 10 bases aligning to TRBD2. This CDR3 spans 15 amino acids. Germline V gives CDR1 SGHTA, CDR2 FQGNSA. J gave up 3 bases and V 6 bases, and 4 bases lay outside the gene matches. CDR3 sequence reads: CASRKLAGDTGELFF. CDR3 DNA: TGTGCCAGCAGAAAGCTAGCGGGGGACACCGGGGAGCTGTTTTTT.

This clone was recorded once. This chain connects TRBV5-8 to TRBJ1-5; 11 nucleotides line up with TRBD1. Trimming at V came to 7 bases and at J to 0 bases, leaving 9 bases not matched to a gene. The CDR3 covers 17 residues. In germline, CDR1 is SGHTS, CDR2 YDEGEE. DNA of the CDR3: TGTGCCAGCCCACCGGGACAGGGGGACTATAGCAATCAGCCCCAGCATTTT. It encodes CASPPGQGDYSNQPQHF.

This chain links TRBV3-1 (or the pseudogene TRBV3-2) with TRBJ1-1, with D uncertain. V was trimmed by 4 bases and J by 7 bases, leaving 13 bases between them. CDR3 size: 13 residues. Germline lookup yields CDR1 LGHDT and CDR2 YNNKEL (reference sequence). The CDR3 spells CASSRREFDEAFF. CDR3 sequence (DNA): TGTGCCAGCAGCCGGAGGGAGTTCGATGAAGCTTTCTTT.

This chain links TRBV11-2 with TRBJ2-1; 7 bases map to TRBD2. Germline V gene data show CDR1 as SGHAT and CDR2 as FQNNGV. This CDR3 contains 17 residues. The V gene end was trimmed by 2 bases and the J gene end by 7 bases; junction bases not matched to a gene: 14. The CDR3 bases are TGTGCCAGCAGCTTATTGCGGGAGACGATGCTGCGTAATGAGCAGTTCTTC. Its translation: CASSLLRETMLRNEQFF.

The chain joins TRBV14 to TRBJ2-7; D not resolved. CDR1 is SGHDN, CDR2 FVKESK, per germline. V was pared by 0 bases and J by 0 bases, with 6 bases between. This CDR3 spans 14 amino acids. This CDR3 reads CASSQDTSSYEQYF. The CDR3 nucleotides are TGTGCCAGCAGCCAAGATACAAGCTCCTACGAGCAGTACTTC.

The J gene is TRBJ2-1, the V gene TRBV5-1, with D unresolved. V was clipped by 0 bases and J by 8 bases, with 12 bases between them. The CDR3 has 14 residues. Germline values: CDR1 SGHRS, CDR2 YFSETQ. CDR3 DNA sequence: TGCGCCAGCAGCTTGGGCCAGAGCGTAGATGAGCAGTTCTTC. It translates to CASSLGQSVDEQFF. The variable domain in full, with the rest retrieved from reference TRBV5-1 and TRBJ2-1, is KAGVTQTPRYLIKTRGQQVTLSCSPISGHRSVSWYQQTPGQGLQFLFEYFSETQRNKGNFPGRFSGRQFSNSRSEMNVSTLELGDSALYLCASSLGQSVDEQFFGPGTRLTVL.